Below are 19 T cell receptor beta chains sequenced from a single sample in a study of tumor-infiltrating lymphocytes in localized non-small cell lung cancer. Produced via immunoSEQ multiplex PCR; TCRdb's table is partial and in-frame only. This sample has tens of thousands of clones, with approximately 85% found just once. Sample: lung tumor tissue. These receptors were obtained from a human donor with non-small cell lung cancer.

The V gene is TRBV6-6, the J gene TRBJ2-7; no definite D call. This CDR3 has 13 amino acids. Trimming stripped 6 bases from V and 2 bases from J, with 11 bases between. Germline-derived CDR1 and CDR2 are MNHNY and SVGAGI (reference sequence). CDR3: CASSRGLAYEQYF. The CDR3 coding sequence is TGTGCCAGCAGCCGAGGTCTGGCCTACGAGCAGTACTTC.

This chain links TRBV7-2 with TRBJ1-1; D remains unclear. The CDR3 loop spans 16 amino acids. The V gene's germline CDR1 is SGHTA and CDR2 FQGNSA. The V end lost 5 bases, the J end lost 3 bases, and 19 bases lay between the germline ends. The CDR3 bases are TGTGCCAGCAGCCGATCCGGGTCTAAAGCGGACACTGAAGCTTTCTTT. Encoded protein: CASSRSGSKADTEAFF.

This clone was seen a few times. The gene calls are TRBV19 and TRBJ1-2, with D uncertain. V was trimmed by 7 bases and J by 3 bases, leaving 9 bases between them. This CDR3 has 12 amino acids. Germline-derived CDR1 and CDR2 are LNHDA and SQIVND (reference sequence). The CDR3 loop reads CASMFGYYGYTF. The CDR3 coding sequence is TGTGCCAGTATGTTCGGGTACTATGGCTACACCTTC. Using reference TRBV19 and TRBJ1-2 for the parts outside the CDR3, the full variable domain is DGGITQSPKYLFRKEGQNVTLSCEQNLNHDAMYWYRQDPGQGLRLIYYSQIVNDFQKGDIAEGYSVSREKKESFPLTVTSAQKNPTAFYLCASMFGYYGYTFGSGTRLTVV.

The V gene is TRBV7-3, the J gene TRBJ1-2; TRBD1 agrees at 9 bases. The CDR3 is made up of 13 amino acids. Unmatched junction bases numbered 6, after V lost 5 bases and J lost 8 bases. Per germline, CDR1 SGHTA and CDR2 FQGTGA. CDR3 sequence (DNA): TGTGCCAGCAGCCCGGGGACAGGGCGAGGCTACACCTTC. Translated, it gives CASSPGTGRGYTF. The complete variable domain, with remaining parts taken from reference TRBV7-3 and TRBJ1-2, reads GAGVSQTPSNKVTEKGKYVELRCDPISGHTALYWYRQSLGQGPEFLIYFQGTGAADDSGLPNDRFFAVRPEGSVSTLKIQRTERGDSAVYLCASSPGTGRGYTFGSGTRLTVV.

The chain has TRBV4-1 and TRBJ2-2, with 12 bases identical to TRBD2. Trimming took 6 bases from V and 1 from J; bases not matched to a gene: 6. Germline CDR1 MGHRA, CDR2 YSYEKL. The CDR3 is 17 residues long. For the CDR3, the DNA is TGCGCCAGCAGGAGCCGACTAGCGGGGGTGAACACCGGGGAGCTGTTTTTT. As protein: CASRSRLAGVNTGELFF.

This chain connects TRBV2 to TRBJ1-6, with D tentatively TRBD1 (6 bases). CDR1 SNHLY and CDR2 FYNNEI come from the germline V gene. The CDR3 is 17 amino acids. Trimming left V 5 bases short and J 7 bases short, with 21 bases between. The CDR3 DNA reads TGTGCCAGCAGTCCCTACCCACAGGGATCGGTGAATTCACCCCTCCACTTT. Translation gives CASSPYPQGSVNSPLHF.

A single count supports this clone. J is TRBJ2-5 and V is TRBV5-1; D possibly matches TRBD1 or TRBD2 (6 bases each). Germline V gene sequence: CDR1 SGHRS, CDR2 YFSETQ. There are 14 residues in the CDR3. Trimming shortened V by 3 bases and J by 5 bases, and 14 bases separated the two germline ends. CDR3 DNA sequence: TGCGCCAGCAGCTCCGGAGGGACACGGGAGACCCAGTACTTC. Its protein is CASSSGGTRETQYF.

The CDR3: CASSQDPSGVNTGELFF. CDR3 nucleotide sequence: TGTGCCAGCAGCCAAGATCCTAGCGGGGTTAACACCGGGGAGCTGTTTTTT. J is TRBJ2-2 and V is TRBV4-2; 9 nucleotides line up with TRBD2. Germline CDR1 LGHNA, CDR2 YNFKEQ. The V segment lost 0 bases and the J segment 2 bases; nucleotides outside the gene matches: 4. The CDR3 contains 17 residues.

The chain couples TRBV10-3 to TRBJ1-1; D remains unclear. Germline V gene sequence: CDR1 ENHRY, CDR2 SYGVKD. The CDR3 length is 15 residues. V was clipped by 3 bases and J by 0 bases, with 11 bases between them. The CDR3 region is CAISDRAVMNTEAFF. CDR3 bases: TGTGCCATCAGTGACCGGGCGGTAATGAACACTGAAGCTTTCTTT.

The CDR3 coding sequence is TGTGCCAGCAGTCTGCCAGGGACCACTGAAGCTTTCTTT. Translation: CASSLPGTTEAFF. This chain uses TRBV28 with TRBJ1-1, with D perhaps TRBD1 (5 bases). CDR1 MDHEN and CDR2 SYDVKM come from the germline V gene. CDR3 length: 13 amino acids. With 5 bases removed from V and 4 bases from J, the gap between germline ends came to 11 bases.

Regarding this clone: Other nucleotide sequences from this sample produce the same CDR3. The chain uses TRBV28 and TRBJ1-5; no clear D. Trimming took off 7 bases at V and 2 bases at J, with 6 bases between the two ends. This CDR3 is 12 amino acids long. Germline CDR1 is MDHEN and CDR2 is SYDVKM. The CDR3 spells CASTTGNQPQHF. The DNA for the CDR3 is TGTGCCAGCACCACGGGCAATCAGCCCCAGCATTTT.

The V call is TRBV29-1, the J call TRBJ1-2, with D possibly being TRBD1 (6 bases). The CDR3 consists of 12 residues. Germline-derived CDR1 and CDR2 are SQVTM and ANQGSEA. Trimming left V 3 bases short and J 8 bases short, with 13 bases between. CDR3 nucleotide sequence: TGCAGCGTTGATCCAGGCGGGGGCGGCTACACCTTC. It is translated as CSVDPGGGGYTF.

The V gene is TRBV21-1, the J gene TRBJ2-7. TRBV21-1 is a pseudogene segment. The CDR3 runs 20 residues. The CDR3 nucleotides are TGTGCCAGCAGCAAAGCGCGGCGTTATACTCCCGGGACCTATCCCTACGAGCAGTACTTC. It is translated as CASSKARRYTPGTYPYEQYF.

The chain couples TRBV12-2 to TRBJ2-3; the DNA was not compared with TRBD1, the D call given in the table. TRBV12-2 is termed a pseudogene. The CDR3 spans 16 residues. As DNA, the CDR3 is TGTGCAAGTCGCCACCTCCACAGGGGCGTCACAGATACGCAGTATTTT. Its protein is CASRHLHRGVTDTQYF.

This clone is a singleton in its sample. The J gene is TRBJ2-7, the V gene TRBV6-5; 7 bases line up with TRBD1. This CDR3 has 14 amino acids. V gave up 6 bases and J gave up 2 bases; unmatched junction bases: 7. CDR1 is MNHEY and CDR2 is SVGAGI in the germline V gene. In nucleotides, the CDR3 is TGTGCCAGCAGAGCCGACAGGGCCCCCTACGAGCAGTACTTC. Translation gives CASRADRAPYEQYF.

The V gene is TRBV4-1, the J gene TRBJ2-2; perhaps D is TRBD1 or TRBD2 (5 bases each). CDR1 is MGHRA and CDR2 is YSYEKL in the germline V gene. The CDR3 has 15 amino acids. The germline V and J ends were trimmed by 4 bases and 2 bases, with 11 bases remaining between them. Written as DNA, the CDR3 is TGCGCCAGCAGCCCTGGGACCTATAACACCGGGGAGCTGTTTTTT. Translating it yields CASSPGTYNTGELFF.

V and J are TRBV7-2 and TRBJ2-3; TRBD2 is a possible D gene (7 bases). CDR1 is SGHTA, CDR2 FQGNSA, per germline. CDR3 size: 14 residues. Deletions cut 6 bases from V and 3 bases from J, with 13 bases between. The chain's CDR3 is CASRSGGPTDTQYF. As DNA, the CDR3 is TGTGCCAGCAGATCCGGGGGGCCTACAGATACGCAGTATTTT.

The genes are TRBV29-1 and TRBJ1-2, with D possibly TRBD1 on 6 matching bases. The CDR3 has 11 residues. V lost 6 bases, J lost 6 bases, and 11 bases lay in between. CDR1 is SQVTM and CDR2 is ANQGSEA in the germline V gene. The chain's CDR3 is CSVNRVDGYTF. CDR3 nucleotides: TGCAGCGTCAACAGGGTTGATGGCTACACCTTC. Looking up the rest from reference TRBV29-1 and TRBJ1-2 gives the full variable domain: SAVISQKPSRDICQRGTSLTIQCQVDSQVTMMFWYRQQPGQSLTLIATANQGSEATYESGFVIDKFPISRPNLTFSTLTVSNMSPEDSSIYLCSVNRVDGYTFGSGTRLTVV.

The chain combines TRBV6-5 with TRBJ2-1, with 14 bases fitting TRBD2. Germline V CDR1 and CDR2: MNHEY, SVGAGI. The CDR3 consists of 15 residues. Germline trimming cut 7 bases from V and 8 bases from J; bases unmatched to any gene: 7. CDR3 sequence reads: CASTETSGGADEQFF. The CDR3 coding sequence is TGTGCCAGCACCGAGACTAGCGGGGGGGCCGATGAGCAGTTCTTC.